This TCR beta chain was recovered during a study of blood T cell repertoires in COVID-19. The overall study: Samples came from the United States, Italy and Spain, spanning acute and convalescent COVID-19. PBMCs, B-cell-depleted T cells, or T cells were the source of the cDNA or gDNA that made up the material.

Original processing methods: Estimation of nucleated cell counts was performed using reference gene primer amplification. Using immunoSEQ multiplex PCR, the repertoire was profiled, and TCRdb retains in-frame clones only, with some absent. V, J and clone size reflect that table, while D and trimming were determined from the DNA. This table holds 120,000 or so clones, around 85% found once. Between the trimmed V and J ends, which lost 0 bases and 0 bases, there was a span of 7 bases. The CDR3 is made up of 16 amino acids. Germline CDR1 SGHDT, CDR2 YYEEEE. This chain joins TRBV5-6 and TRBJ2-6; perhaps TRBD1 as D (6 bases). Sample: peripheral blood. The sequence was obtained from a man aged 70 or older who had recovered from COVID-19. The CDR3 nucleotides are TGTGCCAGCAGCTTGGGGACAGCCTCTGGGGCCAACGTCCTGACTTTC. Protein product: CASSLGTASGANVLTF.